Listed below are T cell receptor beta chains from one sample, sequenced in a study of T cell responses to AZD1222 COVID-19 vaccine. Profiled with immunoSEQ multiplex PCR; TCRdb holds only in-frame clones, not every one. The sample consists of some 140,000 clones, roughly 89% of them appearing once. The source material was peripheral blood, sampled on day 0 of AZD1222 vaccination. These receptors originate from an adult in good health. The CDR3 runs from the conserved cysteine through the conserved F or W. Fields, in order: V gene, J gene, clone size, CDR3 length, D gene, CDR3 DNA, CDR3 protein. The D gene is left open where the match is weak. Where a row states a size, it is once, few, many or the class of an expanded clone; other rows omit it.

V gene: TRBV6-5; J gene: TRBJ1-2; clone size: once; CDR3 length: 13; D gene: TRBD1; CDR3 DNA: TGTGCCAGCAGTCCCCGACAGGGAGGTGGCTACACCTTC; CDR3 protein: CASSPRQGGGYTF
V gene: TRBV7-9; J gene: TRBJ2-7; clone size: few; CDR3 length: 13; D gene: .; CDR3 DNA: TGTGCCAGCAGCTTAGGGTCAATCTCTGGGCAGTACTTC; CDR3 protein: CASSLGSISGQYF
V gene: TRBV20-1; J gene: TRBJ1-5; clone size: .; CDR3 length: 11; D gene: .; CDR3 DNA: TGCAGTGCTAGAGATGATCAGCCCCAGCATTTT; CDR3 protein: CSARDDQPQHF
V gene: TRBV5-6; J gene: TRBJ1-4; clone size: .; CDR3 length: 13; D gene: .; CDR3 DNA: TGTGCCAGCAGCAGTCTTCTGAATGAAAAACTGTTTTTT; CDR3 protein: CASSSLLNEKLFF
V gene: TRBV18; J gene: TRBJ1-3; clone size: .; CDR3 length: 17; D gene: .; CDR3 DNA: TGTGCCAGCTCACCACCGGTTTCCGGGAAGACTGGAAACACCATATATTTT; CDR3 protein: CASSPPVSGKTGNTIYF
V gene: TRBV4-1; J gene: TRBJ2-1; clone size: .; CDR3 length: 15; D gene: .; CDR3 DNA: TGCGCCAGCAGCCAGGGGGACGGAGGACACAATGAGCAGTTCTTC; CDR3 protein: CASSQGDGGHNEQFF
V gene: TRBV6-5; J gene: TRBJ2-7; clone size: .; CDR3 length: 13; D gene: .; CDR3 DNA: TGTGCCAGCAGCCAAGGGGAGAGCTACGAGCAGTACTTC; CDR3 protein: CASSQGESYEQYF
V gene: TRBV28; J gene: TRBJ1-5; clone size: .; CDR3 length: 14; D gene: TRBD1; CDR3 DNA: TGTGCCAGCAGCCCAGACAGGGAGGTTGAGCCCCAGCATTTT; CDR3 protein: CASSPDREVEPQHF
V gene: TRBV19; J gene: TRBJ1-2; clone size: .; CDR3 length: 13; D gene: .; CDR3 DNA: TGTGCCAGTAGTATAGACAGGGAAAAGAGCTACACCTTC; CDR3 protein: CASSIDREKSYTF
V gene: TRBV27; J gene: TRBJ2-6; clone size: .; CDR3 length: 19; D gene: .; CDR3 DNA: TGTGCCAGCAGTGATATTCCCCACCCCGGGGTGGCTGGGGCCAACGTCCTGACTTTC; CDR3 protein: CASSDIPHPGVAGANVLTF
V gene: TRBV7-9; J gene: TRBJ1-2; clone size: once; CDR3 length: 13; D gene: .; CDR3 DNA: TGTGCCAGCAGTCAACCAGGGATCCGTGGCTACACCTTC; CDR3 protein: CASSQPGIRGYTF
V gene: TRBV11-3; J gene: TRBJ2-7; clone size: few; CDR3 length: 14; D gene: .; CDR3 DNA: TGTGCCAGCAGCACCGGGGCAGGCGCCTACGAGCAGTACTTC; CDR3 protein: CASSTGAGAYEQYF